This T cell receptor (beta chain) was captured in a study of cytomegalovirus exposure and HLA in healthy donors. Study observations and caveats: It was in a later analysis that TCR association rates were seen to vary by HLA locus, highest for DRB1 and lowest for HLA-C. Earlier analysis looked at TCR beta V segments, and most were productive about 87% or about 30% of the time. Most TCR sequences were uncommon, yet certain public TCRs appeared in many donors.

Details on this clone: Its target is unknown.

Looked up from germline, CDR1 is MNHNS and CDR2 is SASEGT. This CDR3 is 14 amino acids long. The V and J ends lost 2 bases and 5 bases, in that order; junction bases with no gene match: 5. Primers included in the PCR were 60 Vbeta and 13 Jbeta primers. The table came from immunoSEQ multiplex PCR; TCRdb's copy has only in-frame clones and leaves some out. The data contain about 150,000 clones, 60% to 85% of them singletons. This clonotype originated in a man aged 35 to 55 in good health and CMV-seronegative. The specimen was PBMCs. The gene calls are TRBV6-1 and TRBJ2-5; TRBD2 aligns across 7 bases. CDR3 nucleotide sequence: TGTGCCAGCAGTGAATTCCGGCGGGGGGAGACCCAGTACTTC. Protein: CASSEFRRGETQYF.